This TCR beta chain was recovered during a study of CD4 and CD8 cells across lung adenocarcinoma regions. Using its own MiXCR run on the PCR reads, TCRdb lists one record per CDR3 protein. Here the sample spans 20,000 to 25,000 distinct CDR3 sequences, approximately 49% being singletons. Details on this clonotype: Compared with germline, one end of the junction differs, possibly owing to a read error.

The patients had localized lung adenocarcinoma, a non-small cell subtype. The CDR3 covers 12 residues. The germline V gene has CDR1 WSHSY and CDR2 SAAADI. Sequenced: CD8+ T cells from the center of a lung tumor. This chain joins TRBV10-2 and TRBJ2-3; D uncertain. The TCR comes from a female donor with lung adenocarcinoma. The CD4 and CD8 labels of this study may be unreliable. CDR3 sequence reads: CASSFNRDTQYF. The CDR3 DNA reads TGCGCCAGCAGCTTCAACAGAGATACACAGTATTTT.